This T cell receptor (beta chain) was retrieved from a study of T cells in Graves' hyperthyroidism and ophthalmopathy. Patients with uncontrolled infections, other autoimmune diseases, pregnancy or lactation were excluded. Diagnosis rested on symptoms, serum thyroxine and TRAb, thyroid ultrasound, and orbital computed tomography. Points from the study as a whole: Peripheral blood also featured most of the thyroid clonotypes expanded above 0.001.

RNA transcripts were the template for amplifying TCR beta CDR3 regions. Carried out on the TCR CDR3, a first-round RT-PCR used the HTBI primer set. TCRdb reanalysed the multiplex PCR reads using MiXCR and keeps one entry per CDR3 protein. The sample holds some 600,000 distinct CDR3 sequences, about 15% seen once. The CDR3 loop spans 11 amino acids. In germline, CDR1 is SQVTM, CDR2 ANQGSEA. Trimming took 7 bases from V and 4 from J; bases not matched to a gene: 1. Remarks on this clonotype: As yet, its antigen is unknown.

The TCR sequence derives from a young woman with Graves' hyperthyroidism that later progressed to Graves' ophthalmopathy. Source material: blood. The chain is built from TRBV29-1 and TRBJ1-5; TRBD1 matches at 7 bases. The CDR3 loop reads CSAGQNQPQHF. In DNA form, the CDR3 reads TGCAGCGCGGGACAGAATCAGCCCCAGCATTTT.